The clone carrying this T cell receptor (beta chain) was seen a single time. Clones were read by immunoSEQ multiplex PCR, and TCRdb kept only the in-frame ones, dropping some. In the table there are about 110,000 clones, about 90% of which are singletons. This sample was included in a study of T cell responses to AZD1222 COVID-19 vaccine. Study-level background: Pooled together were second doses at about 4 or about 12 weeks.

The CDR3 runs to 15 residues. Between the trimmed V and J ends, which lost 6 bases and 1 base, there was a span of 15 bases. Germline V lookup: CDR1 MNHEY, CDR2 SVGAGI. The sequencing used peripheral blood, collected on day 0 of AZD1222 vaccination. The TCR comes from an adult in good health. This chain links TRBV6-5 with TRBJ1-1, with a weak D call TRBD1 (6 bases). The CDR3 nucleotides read TGTGCCAGCAGCCAGAACAGGGTGGCGAACACTGAAGCTTTCTTT. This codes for CASSQNRVANTEAFF.